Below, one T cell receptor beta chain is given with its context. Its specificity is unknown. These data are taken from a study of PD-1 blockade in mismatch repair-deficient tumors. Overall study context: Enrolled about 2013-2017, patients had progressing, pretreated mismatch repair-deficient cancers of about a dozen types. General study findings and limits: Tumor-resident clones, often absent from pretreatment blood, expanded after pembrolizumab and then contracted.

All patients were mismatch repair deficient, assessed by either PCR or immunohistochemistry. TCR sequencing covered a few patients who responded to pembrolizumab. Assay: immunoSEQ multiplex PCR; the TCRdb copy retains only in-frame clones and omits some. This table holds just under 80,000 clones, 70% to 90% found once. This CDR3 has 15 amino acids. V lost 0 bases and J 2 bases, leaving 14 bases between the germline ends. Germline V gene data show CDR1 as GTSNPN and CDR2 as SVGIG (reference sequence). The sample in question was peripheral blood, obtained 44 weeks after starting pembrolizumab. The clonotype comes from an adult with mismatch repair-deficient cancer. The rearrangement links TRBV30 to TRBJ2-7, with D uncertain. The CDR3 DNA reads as TGTGCCTGGAGTGTACCCCCTACCGGAACCTACGAGCAGTACTTC. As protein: CAWSVPPTGTYEQYF.